These 2 T cell receptor beta chains originate from one sample sequenced in a study of cytomegalovirus exposure and HLA in healthy donors. A multiplex PCR was run with 60 Vbeta primers and 13 Jbeta primers. Sequenced by immunoSEQ multiplex PCR; TCRdb stores in-frame clones only, minus some. The sample has approximately 190,000 clones, around 83% seen once; the top ten hold roughly 0.75%. Sequencing input: PBMCs. The receptor source for this set is a woman aged 18-29 years in good health and CMV-seronegative.

The genes are TRBV4-2 and TRBJ2-7; TRBD1 matches 7 bases. The CDR3 has 16 residues. Germline-derived CDR1 and CDR2 are LGHNA and YNFKEQ. V trimming: 1 base; J trimming: 1 base; junction bases outside the gene matches: 7. The CDR3 protein is CASSQGSGGRSYEQYF. As DNA, the CDR3 is TGTGCCAGCAGCCAAGGCTCAGGGGGAAGGTCCTACGAGCAGTACTTC.

The J gene is TRBJ2-2, the V gene TRBV27; TRBD2 matches 7 bases. Trimming took 3 bases from V and 6 from J; bases not matched to a gene: 4. The CDR3 runs to 14 residues. The V gene's germline CDR1 is MNHEY and CDR2 SMNVEV (reference sequence). The CDR3 DNA follows: TGTGCCAGCAGTTTGGGGCGGGGGTCCGGGGAGCTGTTTTTT. Translating gives CASSLGRGSGELFF.